This T cell receptor (beta chain) was sequenced for a study of response to subunit inactivated influenza vaccine. TCRdb reprocessed the RT-PCR reads with MiXCR, giving one entry per CDR3 protein. Of a few hundred thousand distinct CDR3 sequences in the sample, approximately 14% were seen once. CDR3 length equals 16 residues. The V end was cut by 1 base, the J end by 7 bases, with 16 bases between. Germline V gene lookup returns CDR1 LGHNA and CDR2 YSLEER. The sequence came from a man in his forties or fifties who received an inactivated influenza vaccine. Sequencing used PBMCs from blood, obtained 11 to 12 days after vaccination. V usage is TRBV4-3 and J usage is TRBJ2-2; the D gene is possibly TRBD1 (5 bases). The CDR3 region has the DNA TGCGCCAGCAGCCAAGGGGGCCTGCTTACCTTCGGGGAGCTGTTTTTT. Its translation: CASSQGGLLTFGELFF.